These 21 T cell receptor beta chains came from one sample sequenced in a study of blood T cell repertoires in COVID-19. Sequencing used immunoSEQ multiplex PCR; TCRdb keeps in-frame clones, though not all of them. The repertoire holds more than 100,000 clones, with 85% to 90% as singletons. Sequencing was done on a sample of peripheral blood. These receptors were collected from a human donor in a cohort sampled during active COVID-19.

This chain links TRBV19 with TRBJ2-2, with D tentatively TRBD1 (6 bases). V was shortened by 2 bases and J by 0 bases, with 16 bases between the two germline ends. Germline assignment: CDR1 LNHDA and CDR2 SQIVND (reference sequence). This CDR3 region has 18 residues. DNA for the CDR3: TGTGCCAGTAGTATAAGCCCCTGGACAGTGGCGAACACCGGGGAGCTGTTTTTT. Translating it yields CASSISPWTVANTGELFF.

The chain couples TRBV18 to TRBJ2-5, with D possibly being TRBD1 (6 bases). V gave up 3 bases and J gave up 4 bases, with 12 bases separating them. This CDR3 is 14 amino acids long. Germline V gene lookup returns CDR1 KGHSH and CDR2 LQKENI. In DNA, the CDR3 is TGTGCCAGCTCACCCTCAGGGGCGCCAGAGACCCAGTACTTC. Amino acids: CASSPSGAPETQYF.

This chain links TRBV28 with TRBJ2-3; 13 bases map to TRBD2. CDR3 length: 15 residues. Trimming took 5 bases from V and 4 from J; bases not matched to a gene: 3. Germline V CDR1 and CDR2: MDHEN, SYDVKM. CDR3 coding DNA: TGTGCCAGCAGTATAGGACTAGCGGGAGCAGATACGCAGTATTTT. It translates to CASSIGLAGADTQYF.

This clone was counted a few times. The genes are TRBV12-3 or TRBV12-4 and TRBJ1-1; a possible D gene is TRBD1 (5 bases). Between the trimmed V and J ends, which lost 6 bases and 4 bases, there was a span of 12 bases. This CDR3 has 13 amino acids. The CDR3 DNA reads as TGTGCCAGCAGCCGACAGCGAGGCACTGAAGCTTTCTTT. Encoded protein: CASSRQRGTEAFF.

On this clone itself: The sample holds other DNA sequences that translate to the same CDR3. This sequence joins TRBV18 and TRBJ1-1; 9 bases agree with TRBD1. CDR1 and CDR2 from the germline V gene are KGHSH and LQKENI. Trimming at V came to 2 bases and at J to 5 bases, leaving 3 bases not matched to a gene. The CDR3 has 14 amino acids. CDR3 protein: CASSPGQGRTEAFF. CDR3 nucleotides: TGTGCCAGCTCACCAGGACAGGGGAGAACTGAAGCTTTCTTT. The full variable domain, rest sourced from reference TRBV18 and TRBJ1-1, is NAGVMQNPRHLVRRRGQEARLRCSPMKGHSHVYWYRQLPEEGLKFMVYLQKENIIDESGMPKERFSAEFPKEGPSILRIQQVVRGDSAAYFCASSPGQGRTEAFFGQGTRLTVV.

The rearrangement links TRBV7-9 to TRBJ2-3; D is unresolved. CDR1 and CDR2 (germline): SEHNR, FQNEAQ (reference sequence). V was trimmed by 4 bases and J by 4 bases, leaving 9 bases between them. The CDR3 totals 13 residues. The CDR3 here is CASSSVLADTQYF. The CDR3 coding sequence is TGTGCCAGCAGCTCAGTTCTTGCAGATACGCAGTATTTT.

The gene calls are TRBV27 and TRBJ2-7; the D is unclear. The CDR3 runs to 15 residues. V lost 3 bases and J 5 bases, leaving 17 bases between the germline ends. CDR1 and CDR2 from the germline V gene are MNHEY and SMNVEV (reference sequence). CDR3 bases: TGTGCCAGCAGTTTGAACCCTGGCTCAGGCAACGAGCAGTACTTC. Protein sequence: CASSLNPGSGNEQYF.

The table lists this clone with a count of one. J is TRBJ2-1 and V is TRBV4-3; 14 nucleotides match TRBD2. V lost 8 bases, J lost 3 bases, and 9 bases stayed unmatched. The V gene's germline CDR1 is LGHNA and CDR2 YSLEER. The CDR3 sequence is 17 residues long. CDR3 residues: CASAEGLAGEIYNEQFF. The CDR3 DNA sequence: TGCGCCAGCGCCGAGGGACTAGCGGGAGAAATCTACAATGAGCAGTTCTTC.

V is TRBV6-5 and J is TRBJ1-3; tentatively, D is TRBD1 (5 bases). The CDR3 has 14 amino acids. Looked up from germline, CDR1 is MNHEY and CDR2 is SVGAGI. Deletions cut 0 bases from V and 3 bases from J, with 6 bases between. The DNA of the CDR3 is TGTGCCAGCAGTTACTCAGGGGTTGGAAACACCATATATTTT. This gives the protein CASSYSGVGNTIYF.

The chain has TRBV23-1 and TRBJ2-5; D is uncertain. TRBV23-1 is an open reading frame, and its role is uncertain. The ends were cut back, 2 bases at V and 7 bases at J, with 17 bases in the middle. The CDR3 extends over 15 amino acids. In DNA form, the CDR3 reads TGCGCCAGCAGTCAAACACCTCCTTGTCTCCTGACCCAGTACTTC. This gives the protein CASSQTPPCLLTQYF.

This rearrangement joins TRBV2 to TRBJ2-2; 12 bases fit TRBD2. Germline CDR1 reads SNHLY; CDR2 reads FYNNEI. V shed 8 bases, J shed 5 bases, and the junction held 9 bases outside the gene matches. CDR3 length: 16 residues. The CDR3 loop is CASRLAGVGITGELFF. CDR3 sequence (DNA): TGTGCCAGCCGACTAGCGGGAGTTGGAATAACCGGGGAGCTGTTTTTT.

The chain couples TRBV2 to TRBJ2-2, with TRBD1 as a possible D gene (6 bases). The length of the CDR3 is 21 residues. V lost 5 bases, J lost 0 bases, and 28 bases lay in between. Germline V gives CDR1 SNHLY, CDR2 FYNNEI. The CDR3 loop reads CASSLKNRVVIPPANTGELFF. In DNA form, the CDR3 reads TGTGCCAGCAGTCTCAAAAACAGGGTAGTGATTCCGCCGGCGAACACCGGGGAGCTGTTTTTT.

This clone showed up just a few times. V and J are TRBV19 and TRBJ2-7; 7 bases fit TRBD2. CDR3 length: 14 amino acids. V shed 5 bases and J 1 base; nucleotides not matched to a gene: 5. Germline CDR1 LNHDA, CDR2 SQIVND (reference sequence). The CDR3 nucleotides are TGTGCCAGTAGTTGGACTAGAAGTTCCTACGAGCAGTACTTC. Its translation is CASSWTRSSYEQYF.

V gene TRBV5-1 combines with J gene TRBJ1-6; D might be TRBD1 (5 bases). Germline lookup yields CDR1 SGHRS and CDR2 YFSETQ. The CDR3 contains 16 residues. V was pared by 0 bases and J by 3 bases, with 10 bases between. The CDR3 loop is CASSLGAGGYNSPLHF. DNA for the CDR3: TGCGCCAGCAGCTTGGGGGCCGGGGGCTATAATTCACCCCTCCACTTT.

CDR3 amino acids: CAWSVHREIQYF. The CDR3 DNA is TGTGCCTGGAGTGTACACAGGGAGATTCAGTACTTC. J is TRBJ2-4 and V is TRBV30, with a possible D match to TRBD1 (6 bases). Deletions cut 0 bases from V and 10 bases from J, with 10 bases between. CDR1 is GTSNPN, CDR2 SVGIG, per germline (reference sequence). The CDR3 runs to 12 residues.

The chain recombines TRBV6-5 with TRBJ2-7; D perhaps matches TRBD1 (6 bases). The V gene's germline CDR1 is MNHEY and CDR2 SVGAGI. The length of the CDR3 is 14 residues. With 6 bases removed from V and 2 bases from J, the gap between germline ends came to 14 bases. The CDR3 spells CASSFRDKTYEQYF. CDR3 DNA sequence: TGTGCCAGCAGCTTTCGGGACAAGACCTACGAGCAGTACTTC.

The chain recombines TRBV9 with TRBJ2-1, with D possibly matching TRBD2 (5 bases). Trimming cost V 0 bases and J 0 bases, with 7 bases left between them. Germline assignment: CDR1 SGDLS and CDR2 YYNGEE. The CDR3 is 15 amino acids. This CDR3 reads CASSVATSSYNEQFF. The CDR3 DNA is TGTGCCAGCAGCGTAGCAACTAGCTCCTACAATGAGCAGTTCTTC.

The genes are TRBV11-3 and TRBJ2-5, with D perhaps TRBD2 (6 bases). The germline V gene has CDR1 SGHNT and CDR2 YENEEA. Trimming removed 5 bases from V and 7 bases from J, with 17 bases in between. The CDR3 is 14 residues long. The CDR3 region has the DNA TGTGCCAGCAGCCTCGGGGCTAGCGCTCGGACCCAGTACTTC. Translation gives CASSLGASARTQYF. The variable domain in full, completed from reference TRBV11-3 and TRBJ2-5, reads EAGVVQSPRYKIIEKKQPVAFWCNPISGHNTLYWYLQNLGQGPELLIRYENEEAVDDSQLPKDRFSAERLKGVDSTLKIQPAELGDSAVYLCASSLGASARTQYFGPGTRLLVL.

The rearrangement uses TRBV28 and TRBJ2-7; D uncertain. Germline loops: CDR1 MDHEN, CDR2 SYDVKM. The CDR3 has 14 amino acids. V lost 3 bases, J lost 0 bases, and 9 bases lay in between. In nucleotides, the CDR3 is TGTGCCAGCAGTTTGGTACAGAGCTCCTACGAGCAGTACTTC. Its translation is CASSLVQSSYEQYF. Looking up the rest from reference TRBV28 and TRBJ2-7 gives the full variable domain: DVKVTQSSRYLVKRTGEKVFLECVQDMDHENMFWYRQDPGLGLRLIYFSYDVKMKEKGDIPEGYSVSREKKERFSLILESASTNQTSMYLCASSLVQSSYEQYFGPGTRLTVT.

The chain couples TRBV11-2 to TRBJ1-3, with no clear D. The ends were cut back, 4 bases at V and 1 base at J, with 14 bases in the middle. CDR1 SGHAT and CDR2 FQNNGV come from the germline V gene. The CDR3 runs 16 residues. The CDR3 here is CASSSRFPGSGNTIYF. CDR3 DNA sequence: TGTGCCAGCAGCTCCAGGTTCCCTGGTTCTGGAAACACCATATATTTT.

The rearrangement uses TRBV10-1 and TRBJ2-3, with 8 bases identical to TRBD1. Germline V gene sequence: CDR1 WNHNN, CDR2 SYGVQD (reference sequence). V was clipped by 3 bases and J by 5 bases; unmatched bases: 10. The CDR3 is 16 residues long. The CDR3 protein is CASSDPGGIRGDTQYF. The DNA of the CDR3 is TGCGCCAGCAGTGATCCAGGGGGCATTAGGGGAGATACGCAGTATTTT.